The 21 T cell receptor beta chains given below trace back to one sample, sequenced in a study of T cell responses to AZD1222 COVID-19 vaccine. Sequencing used immunoSEQ multiplex PCR; TCRdb keeps in-frame clones, though not all of them. The profile shows under 80,000 clones, roughly 88% of them singletons. The sequences come from peripheral blood, collected on day 0 of AZD1222 vaccination. These receptor sequences come from an adult in good health.

This chain links TRBV12-3 or TRBV12-4 with TRBJ1-4, with TRBD1 identical over 7 bases. The V segment lost 10 bases and the J segment 7 bases; nucleotides outside the gene matches: 9. The CDR3 extends over 13 amino acids. The CDR3 reads CATGTADFEKLFF. CDR3 bases: TGTGCCACCGGGACAGCAGATTTTGAAAAACTGTTTTTT.

This chain connects TRBV2 to TRBJ2-7; either TRBD1 or TRBD2 may supply D (5 bases each). The germline V gene has CDR1 SNHLY and CDR2 FYNNEI. V was cut by 8 bases and J by 3 bases, with 14 bases left in between. The CDR3 runs 13 residues. The CDR3 DNA is TGTGCCAGCCGGGACGGGGTCCGCTACGAGCAGTACTTC. Its protein is CASRDGVRYEQYF.

The chain joins TRBV5-1 to TRBJ1-1, with 9 positions matching TRBD1. The germline V gene has CDR1 SGHRS and CDR2 YFSETQ. The V segment lost 4 bases and the J segment 5 bases; nucleotides outside the gene matches: 9. The CDR3 is made up of 15 amino acids. The CDR3 here is CASSPDGTGWTEAFF. In nucleotides, the CDR3 is TGCGCCAGCAGCCCGGATGGGACAGGGTGGACTGAAGCTTTCTTT.

This rearrangement joins TRBV10-3 to TRBJ1-1; D remains ambiguous. CDR3 length equals 13 residues. Trimming pared 8 bases from V and 3 bases from J, leaving 13 bases between. Germline V gene lookup returns CDR1 ENHRY and CDR2 SYGVKD. The CDR3 bases are TGTGCCATCGGAGGGAGGGCTCACACTGAAGCTTTCTTT. Its translation is CAIGGRAHTEAFF.

The genes are TRBV7-9 and TRBJ1-1, with 8 bases lining up with TRBD1. This CDR3 is built from 14 residues. Germline V gives CDR1 SEHNR, CDR2 FQNEAQ (reference sequence). With 5 bases clipped from V and 4 bases from J, the junction kept 6 bases outside the gene matches. This CDR3 reads CASSVGQGGTEAFF. CDR3 in DNA: TGTGCCAGCAGCGTCGGACAGGGTGGCACTGAAGCTTTCTTT.

The chain has TRBV4-2 and TRBJ2-1; either TRBD1 or TRBD2 may supply D (6 bases each). Germline V gene data show CDR1 as LGHNA and CDR2 as YNFKEQ. Trimming shortened V by 4 bases and J by 9 bases, and 22 bases separated the two germline ends. This CDR3 region has 16 residues. CDR3 sequence (DNA): TGTGCCAGCAGCCCAAAGGGGGGTCTATCGTCAGGTGAGCAGTTCTTC. Residues: CASSPKGGLSSGEQFF.

V is TRBV18 and J is TRBJ2-7; D ambiguous. CDR3 size: 12 residues. Germline V gives CDR1 KGHSH, CDR2 LQKENI. The V end lost 5 bases, the J end lost 3 bases, and 8 bases lay between the germline ends. CDR3 sequence (DNA): TGTGCCAGCTCAGGGTCCCTCTACGAGCAGTACTTC. It translates to CASSGSLYEQYF. Using reference TRBV18 and TRBJ2-7 for the parts outside the CDR3, the full variable domain is NAGVMQNPRHLVRRRGQEARLRCSPMKGHSHVYWYRQLPEEGLKFMVYLQKENIIDESGMPKERFSAEFPKEGPSILRIQQVVRGDSAAYFCASSGSLYEQYFGPGTRLTVT.

The rearrangement links TRBV27 to TRBJ2-7; D gene unclear. CDR1 is MNHEY and CDR2 is SMNVEV in the germline V gene (reference sequence). This CDR3 spans 12 amino acids. Trimming pared 8 bases from V and 0 bases from J, leaving 8 bases between. The CDR3 loop reads CASATNSYEQYF. The CDR3 coding sequence is TGTGCCAGCGCTACAAACTCCTACGAGCAGTACTTC.

V is TRBV5-1 and J is TRBJ2-1; 12 bases match TRBD2. CDR1 is SGHRS, CDR2 YFSETQ, per germline. Trimming removed 0 bases from V and 9 bases from J; junction bases left unmatched: 1. The CDR3 runs 14 residues. CDR3 coding DNA: TGCGCCAGCAGCTTGGAACTAGCGGGGGGTGAGCAGTTCTTC. Residues: CASSLELAGGEQFF.

The V gene is TRBV11-2, the J gene TRBJ1-3; no definite D call. From germline, CDR1 is SGHAT and CDR2 FQNNGV. V was trimmed by 5 bases and J by 0 bases, leaving 11 bases between them. The CDR3 has 15 amino acids. CDR3 sequence: CASSIGRTSGNTIYF. Here the CDR3 DNA reads TGTGCCAGCAGCATCGGACGGACCTCTGGAAACACCATATATTTT.

The rearrangement uses TRBV7-2 and TRBJ1-2, with TRBD1 identical over 7 bases. The V gene end was trimmed by 1 base and the J gene end by 4 bases; junction bases not matched to a gene: 6. The CDR3 has 15 residues. CDR1 is SGHTA, CDR2 FQGNSA, per germline. CDR3 sequence: CASSLDRGETYGYTF. The CDR3, as DNA: TGTGCCAGCAGCTTAGACAGGGGAGAAACCTATGGCTACACCTTC.

The chain is built from TRBV6-1 and TRBJ1-1, with D maybe TRBD1 (5 bases). The ends were cut back, 0 bases at V and 6 bases at J, with 20 bases in the middle. The CDR3 covers 17 residues. Looked up from germline, CDR1 is MNHNS and CDR2 is SASEGT. CDR3 region: CASSEAVLRQGYAEAFF. As DNA, the CDR3 is TGTGCCAGCAGTGAAGCCGTACTTCGTCAGGGATACGCTGAAGCTTTCTTT.

The rearrangement uses TRBV2 and TRBJ1-1, with unresolved D. Per germline, CDR1 SNHLY and CDR2 FYNNEI. V was cut by 0 bases and J by 0 bases, with 2 bases left in between. This CDR3 comprises 13 residues. The CDR3 DNA is TGTGCCAGCAGTGAAGCTTTGAACACTGAAGCTTTCTTT. This encodes CASSEALNTEAFF.

The rearrangement joins TRBV21-1 to TRBJ2-6; the table's D call of TRBD2 was not tested on the DNA. TRBV21-1 is noted as a pseudogene. The CDR3 covers 16 residues. The CDR3 is CASTSGPVSGANVLTF. DNA of the CDR3: TGTGCCAGCACCAGCGGGCCGGTCTCTGGGGCCAACGTCCTGACTTTC.

The chain recombines TRBV11-2 with TRBJ2-1; D might be TRBD2 (6 bases). V was shortened by 1 base and J by 3 bases, with 16 bases between the two germline ends. CDR1 is SGHAT, CDR2 FQNNGV, per germline. The CDR3 has 17 amino acids. In nucleotides, the CDR3 is TGTGCCAGCAGCTTAGCAGGGCGGGATGTGTACTACAATGAGCAGTTCTTC. Its translation: CASSLAGRDVYYNEQFF.

This rearrangement joins TRBV27 to TRBJ1-2; maybe TRBD1 (5 bases). The germline gives CDR1 MNHEY, CDR2 SMNVEV (reference sequence). V was pared by 8 bases and J by 4 bases, with 23 bases between. The CDR3 runs to 16 residues. The CDR3 is CASGPGTGFFLYGYTF. CDR3 DNA sequence: TGTGCCAGCGGCCCCGGGACGGGCTTTTTTCTCTATGGCTACACCTTC.

This clone was seen more than once but under ten times. The chain recombines TRBV14 with TRBJ1-4; D may be TRBD1 (6 bases). CDR3 length: 14 residues. CDR1 SGHDN and CDR2 FVKESK come from the germline V gene. Deletions cut 4 bases from V and 8 bases from J, with 14 bases between. The CDR3 protein is CASSRTDSQEKLFF. The CDR3 bases are TGTGCCAGCAGCCGAACGGACAGCCAAGAAAAACTGTTTTTT.

The CDR3 sequence: CASTKESYNEQFF. CDR3 DNA: TGTGCCAGTACCAAGGAGTCTTACAATGAGCAGTTCTTC. The V and J genes are TRBV19 and TRBJ2-1; D remains ambiguous. The CDR3 is 13 amino acids. The germline V gene encodes CDR1 LNHDA and CDR2 SQIVND (reference sequence). The ends were cut back, 7 bases at V and 4 bases at J, with 11 bases in the middle.

The CDR3 coding sequence is TGTGCCAGCAGCTTGGGACTTATTAACTATGGCTACACCTTC. Its translation is CASSLGLINYGYTF. This chain uses TRBV11-2 with TRBJ1-2, with D perhaps matching TRBD1 (5 bases). There are 14 residues in the CDR3. Germline V gene sequence: CDR1 SGHAT, CDR2 FQNNGV. Deletions cut 3 bases from V and 1 base from J, with 9 bases between.

This chain joins TRBV2 and TRBJ1-2; D possibly corresponds to TRBD1 (6 bases). V lost 2 bases and J 8 bases, leaving 9 bases between the germline ends. This CDR3 spans 12 amino acids. The germline V gene has CDR1 SNHLY and CDR2 FYNNEI. The CDR3, as DNA: TGTGCCAGCAGTGAAAACAGGGACGGCTACACCTTC. It yields the protein CASSENRDGYTF.

This clone was detected a few times. The chain uses TRBV28 and TRBJ2-2, with D possibly being TRBD1 (6 bases). V lost 6 bases and J lost 7, with 12 bases in between. The CDR3 is made up of 13 amino acids. The germline gives CDR1 MDHEN, CDR2 SYDVKM. CDR3 in DNA: TGTGCCAGCAGCCCTACAGGGTACGGGGAGCTGTTTTTT. It codes for CASSPTGYGELFF.